The 20 T cell receptor beta chains in this list originate from one sample, sequenced in a study of CXCR3-negative and CXCR3-positive naive CD8 T cells. Study-level findings and limits: CXCR3-positive naive cells carried more hydrophobic TRB CDR3s than CXCR3-negative naive cells did.

These TCRs are of unknown antigen specificity. Through 5' RACE with UMI labels, the TRB cDNA libraries were prepared. TCRdb reprocessed the 5' RACE reads, keeping one entry per CDR3 protein, no DNA. Here the sample table reports about 120,000 distinct CDR3 sequences. The specimen was naive CXCR3+ CD8+ T cells from blood. The subset here: CD45RO-CCR7+CD27+CD95- naive CD8+ T cells expressing CXCR3 (TNR3+). Receptor source: a human donor in good health. Some clones in this sample may be carry-over from other donors' samples.

CDR3 sequence: CSAREQLTGELFF. The chain recombines TRBV20-1 with TRBJ2-2. Germline CDR1 reads DFQATT; CDR2 reads SNEGSKA (reference sequence). The CDR3 is made up of 13 amino acids.

This chain uses TRBV4-3 with TRBJ2-2; TCRdb's D call, TRBD2, is unchecked because there is no DNA. This CDR3 comprises 17 residues. The germline gives CDR1 LGHNA, CDR2 YSLEER. CDR3 in amino acids: CASSYLSGGAYTGELFF.

The J gene is TRBJ2-2, the V gene TRBV29-1. The germline CDR1 and CDR2 sequences are SQVTM and ANQGSEA. This CDR3 is built from 14 residues. The CDR3 spells CSVTVDSNTGELFF.

The V gene is TRBV15, the J gene TRBJ2-1. This CDR3 has 17 amino acids. The V gene's germline CDR1 is LNHNV and CDR2 YYDKDF (reference sequence). The CDR3 here is CATSRDRSSPPYNEQFF.

V usage is TRBV5-6 and J usage is TRBJ2-7; TCRdb selects TRBD2, and the lack of DNA leaves this call unchecked. Germline CDR1 is SGHDT and CDR2 is YYEEEE. This CDR3 is built from 16 residues. The chain's CDR3 is CASSLEFGTRDFGQYF.

The genes are TRBV4-3 and TRBJ1-2; the D call of TRBD1 rests on TCRdb alone, since no DNA is present to check it. CDR3 length equals 15 residues. Germline CDR1 and CDR2: LGHNA and YSLEER. Here the CDR3 reads CASSQVTGSNDGYTF.

This sequence joins TRBV12-3 or TRBV12-4 and TRBJ2-2. This CDR3 has 17 residues. The CDR3 spells CASSFSGVNPNTGELFF.

The chain combines TRBV29-1 with TRBJ2-1; the D call from TCRdb, TRBD2, cannot be confirmed without DNA. Germline CDR1 and CDR2: SQVTM and ANQGSEA. The length of the CDR3 is 13 residues. The CDR3 protein is CSVPYSSYNEQFF.

The V gene is TRBV12-3 or TRBV12-4, the J gene TRBJ1-2. The CDR3 has 13 residues. The CDR3 loop is CASTLSGSYGYTF.

The chain employs TRBV3-1 and TRBJ2-7; checking the TCRdb D call of TRBD2 is not possible without DNA. This CDR3 is built from 15 residues. Germline CDR1 reads LGHDT; CDR2 reads YNNKEL (reference sequence). This CDR3 reads CASSPHGPSGDEQYF.

This rearrangement joins TRBV20-1 to TRBJ1-2; TCRdb's assignment of TRBD1 cannot be checked, as there is no DNA. Looked up from germline, CDR1 is DFQATT and CDR2 is SNEGSKA (reference sequence). The CDR3 consists of 14 residues. This CDR3 reads CSASTGQGFYGYTF.

This chain joins TRBV30 and TRBJ2-1; the TCRdb call, TRBD2, lacks DNA for checking. The CDR3 consists of 14 residues. The germline V gene has CDR1 GTSNPN and CDR2 SVGIG (reference sequence). Here the CDR3 reads CAWRGLAGVNEQFF.

The rearrangement links TRBV21-1 to TRBJ2-1; TCRdb's D call of TRBD1 is untestable without DNA. TRBV21-1 is a pseudogene segment. This CDR3 comprises 21 residues. The CDR3: CASSKSPVSDTVGGPHNEQFF.

The CDR3 loop is CASSWLAGATDTQYF. V and J are TRBV5-1 and TRBJ2-3; TCRdb proposes TRBD2, but this gene call is untestable without DNA. Germline CDR1 SGHRS, CDR2 YFSETQ. There are 15 residues in the CDR3.

This rearrangement joins TRBV20-1 to TRBJ2-3; TCRdb's D call, TRBD2, is unchecked because there is no DNA. CDR3 length: 15 residues. Germline CDR1 is DFQATT and CDR2 is SNEGSKA (reference sequence). CDR3 loop: CSATGLASRADTQYF.

The chain recombines TRBV29-1 with TRBJ2-7; TCRdb selects TRBD1, and the lack of DNA leaves this call unchecked. CDR3 length: 16 residues. Germline V gene sequence: CDR1 SQVTM, CDR2 ANQGSEA. The CDR3 loop reads CSVEDPSEGAFYEQYF.

The rearrangement joins TRBV29-1 to TRBJ1-1; TCRdb designates TRBD1, a call that cannot be tested without DNA. The germline CDR1 and CDR2 sequences are SQVTM and ANQGSEA. The CDR3 length is 14 residues. CDR3 sequence reads: CSVEDYRSITEAFF.

This sequence joins TRBV12-3 or TRBV12-4 and TRBJ2-3; TCRdb indicates TRBD2, and absent DNA this call remains unverified. This CDR3 has 13 residues. CDR3 sequence: CASSSEGTDTQYF.

V usage is TRBV12-3 or TRBV12-4 and J usage is TRBJ2-4; the D call from TCRdb, TRBD1, cannot be confirmed without DNA. CDR3 size: 15 residues. The CDR3 spells CASSPRTENKNIQYF.

This rearrangement joins TRBV7-9 to TRBJ1-1; the TRBD1 assignment by TCRdb is unverifiable without DNA. In germline, CDR1 is SEHNR, CDR2 FQNEAQ (reference sequence). There are 12 residues in the CDR3. CDR3 residues: CATGGGADEAFF.